The rows below give T cell receptor beta chains drawn from one sample of a study of T cell repertoires in cytomegalovirus infection. Via MiXCR, TCRdb re-called the reads, giving one row per CDR3 protein. The table includes over 50,000 distinct CDR3 sequences, 20% detected once. No antigen has been identified for these receptors. The starting material was CD8+ T cells from cultured PBMCs, obtained from culture after CMV antigen stimulation. Every receptor here comes from a human donor in good health (CMV status not recorded). Some clones in this sample may be carry-over from other donors' samples. Each CDR3 is given with its conserved first and last residue. A D gene is named only where the DNA matches it firmly. The size of a clone is reported for some rows only, either as once, few or many, or as a class for expanded clones.

d_gene	j_gene	v_gene	abundance	CDR3aa	CDR3nt
TRBD1	TRBJ2-7	TRBV7-9	once	CARSPSTGKLREQYF	TGTGCCCGCAGCCCTTCGACAGGGAAACTCCGCGAGCAGTACTTC
-	TRBJ2-2	TRBV15	-	CATSRDRAATGELFF	TGTGCCACCAGCAGAGATCGCGCAGCGACCGGGGAGCTGTTTTTT
-	TRBJ2-1	TRBV2	-	CASRGTSSYNEQFF	TGTGCCAGCAGGGGGACGAGCTCCTACAATGAGCAGTTCTTC
-	TRBJ1-4	TRBV6-5	few	CASSYSRREGLFF	TGTGCCAGCAGTTACTCGCGCAGGGAGGGACTGTTTTTT
-	TRBJ2-2	TRBV27	-	CASSHQIPAANTGELFF	TGTGCCAGCAGTCACCAAATTCCAGCCGCGAACACCGGGGAGCTGTTTTTT
TRBD1	TRBJ1-6	TRBV12-3/TRBV12-4	-	CASTSGQGITYNSPLHF	TGTGCCAGCACCTCGGGACAGGGCATTACCTATAATTCACCCCTCCACTTT
TRBD1	TRBJ2-3	TRBV6-5	many	CASSPPGTGGADTQYF	TGTGCCAGCAGTCCTCCGGGGACAGGGGGCGCAGATACGCAGTATTTT
-	TRBJ2-5	TRBV12-3/TRBV12-4	few	CASSAPLETQYF	TGTGCCAGCAGTGCCCCCCTTGAGACCCAGTACTTC
-	TRBJ2-3	TRBV27	-	CASSPRVTDTQYF	TGTGCCAGCAGTCCGAGGGTCACAGATACGCAGTATTTT
-	TRBJ2-2	TRBV7-9	-	CASSQGWQENTGELFF	TGTGCCAGCAGCCAGGGGTGGCAGGAGAACACCGGGGAGCTGTTTTTT
-	TRBJ2-3	TRBV28	few	CASSFRGTDTQYF	TGTGCCAGCAGTTTTCGCGGCACAGATACGCAGTATTTT
TRBD1	TRBJ2-3	TRBV12-3/TRBV12-4	-	CASSYRGSVGVDTQYF	TGTGCCAGCAGCTACAGGGGCTCCGTTGGAGTAGATACGCAGTATTTT
TRBD2	TRBJ2-1	TRBV7-9	few	CASSLVLGGSSYNEQFF	TGTGCCAGCAGCTTAGTGTTGGGGGGGAGCTCCTACAATGAGCAGTTCTTC
-	TRBJ2-7	TRBV6-1	few	CASSETYYDPDEQYF	TGTGCCAGCAGTGAAACCTACTACGACCCCGACGAGCAGTACTTC
-	TRBJ2-4	TRBV7-8	-	CASSYISEGLGAKNIQYF	TGTGCCAGCAGCTATATTAGTGAAGGATTGGGGGCCAAAAACATTCAGTACTTC
-	TRBJ1-2	TRBV11-2	-	CASSQIQGHYGYTF	TGTGCCAGCAGCCAAATACAGGGCCACTATGGCTACACCTTC
-	TRBJ1-1	TRBV7-2	-	CASSYTQGLATEAFF	TGTGCCAGCAGCTATACACAGGGATTGGCCACTGAAGCTTTCTTT
-	TRBJ1-1	TRBV27	-	CASRQNTEAFF	TGTGCCAGTCGACAGAACACTGAAGCTTTCTTT
TRBD2	TRBJ2-2	TRBV7-2	many	CASSLRAGVTGELFF	TGTGCCAGCAGCTTACGAGCGGGGGTAACCGGGGAGCTGTTTTTT
-	TRBJ1-1	TRBV29-1	-	CSVEPEGIEAFF	TGCAGCGTTGAACCCGAGGGGATTGAAGCTTTCTTT
TRBD1	TRBJ1-2	TRBV7-2	-	CASSLPGTGEDYGYTF	TGTGCCAGCAGCTTGCCCGGGACAGGGGAGGACTATGGCTACACCTTC
TRBD1	TRBJ1-1	TRBV19	many	CASSLGTGEREAFF	TGTGCCAGTAGTCTCGGGACAGGAGAGAGAGAAGCTTTCTTT
TRBD1	TRBJ1-1	TRBV9	-	CASSVGNRGLEVTEAFF	TGTGCCAGCAGCGTGGGAAACAGGGGGCTGGAGGTCACTGAAGCTTTCTTT
-	TRBJ1-1	TRBV13	-	CASSLEEHRPEAFF	TGTGCCAGCAGCTTAGAGGAACATAGGCCTGAAGCTTTCTTT
TRBD2	TRBJ2-3	TRBV6-5	few	CASSYSLQLRLAGDTDTQYF	TGTGCCAGCAGTTACTCCTTACAACTTAGACTAGCGGGGGACACAGATACGCAGTATTTT